The 14 T cell receptor beta chains in this list originate from one sample, sequenced in a study of cytotoxic CD8 clonotypes in ibrutinib-treated CLL. Sequencing used immunoSEQ multiplex PCR; TCRdb keeps in-frame clones, though not all of them. The sample lists about 160,000 clones; roughly 80% were seen once. Sample: PBMCs, taken after 12 months of ibrutinib treatment. The receptor source for this set is a human donor with chronic lymphocytic leukemia.

The chain couples TRBV11-3 to TRBJ2-2; D gene uncertain. The germline gives CDR1 SGHNT, CDR2 YENEEA. There are 16 residues in the CDR3. The ends were cut back, 0 bases at V and 6 bases at J, with 14 bases in the middle. The CDR3 protein is CASSLDGGVEAGELFF. The CDR3 DNA reads as TGTGCCAGCAGCTTAGATGGTGGAGTGGAAGCCGGGGAGCTGTTTTTT.

The chain carries TRBV21-1 and TRBJ2-3. TRBV21-1 is a pseudogene segment. The CDR3 has 15 amino acids. This chain's CDR3 is CASSKDGRDTDTQYF. The CDR3 coding sequence is TGTGCCAGCAGCAAAGATGGTAGGGACACAGATACGCAGTATTTT.

Here the CDR3 reads CAAWTESNYGYTF. In nucleotides, the CDR3 is TGTGCCGCCTGGACAGAATCTAACTATGGCTACACCTTC. The V and J genes are TRBV6-5 and TRBJ1-2; tentative D call: TRBD1 (6 bases). The CDR3 consists of 13 residues. CDR1 and CDR2 from the germline V gene are MNHEY and SVGAGI. The V end was cut by 11 bases, the J end by 0 bases, with 13 bases between.

The chain uses TRBV7-3 and TRBJ2-2, with 8 bases matching TRBD2. Germline lookup yields CDR1 SGHTA and CDR2 FQGTGA. V lost 5 bases and J lost 4; bases outside the gene matches: 6. CDR3 length: 15 residues. The chain's CDR3 is CASSPTGGTTGELFF. The CDR3 DNA sequence: TGTGCCAGCAGCCCGACGGGGGGGACCACCGGGGAGCTGTTTTTT.

This sequence joins TRBV13 and TRBJ2-1; tentative D call: TRBD1 (6 bases). V was cut by 5 bases and J by 1 base, with 12 bases left in between. Germline assignment: CDR1 PRHDT and CDR2 FYEKMQ (reference sequence). The CDR3 has 15 amino acids. DNA for the CDR3: TGTGCCAGCAGCCCCCGGGACACTTCCTACAATGAGCAGTTCTTC. Its protein product is CASSPRDTSYNEQFF.

This rearrangement joins TRBV6-6 to TRBJ2-3; D remains unclear. Germline CDR1 reads MNHNY; CDR2 reads SVGAGI (reference sequence). V was clipped by 5 bases and J by 4 bases, with 7 bases between them. This CDR3 comprises 12 residues. CDR3 nucleotides: TGTGCCAGCAGTCCGACCCCAGATACGCAGTATTTT. Its protein is CASSPTPDTQYF.

V and J are TRBV5-4 and TRBJ2-2; D is possibly TRBD1 or TRBD2 (5 bases each). Trimming stripped 9 bases from V and 2 bases from J, with 20 bases between. Germline values: CDR1 SGHNT, CDR2 YYREEE (reference sequence). The CDR3 is made up of 16 amino acids. The CDR3 sequence: CATTPQQGVNTGELFF. As DNA, the CDR3 is TGTGCCACCACTCCCCAGCAGGGAGTTAACACCGGGGAGCTGTTTTTT.

In nucleotides, the CDR3 is TGTGCCAGTGCTCCAGGCCTTACCTACGAGCAGTACTTC. Translation: CASAPGLTYEQYF. This chain connects TRBV19 to TRBJ2-7; no clear D gene. Germline loops: CDR1 LNHDA, CDR2 SQIVND (reference sequence). Trimming took 8 bases from V and 2 from J, leaving 13 bases between them. The CDR3 extends over 13 amino acids.

This rearrangement joins TRBV28 to TRBJ1-4, with D possibly TRBD1 on 5 matching bases. There are 13 residues in the CDR3. Germline V gene lookup returns CDR1 MDHEN and CDR2 SYDVKM. V was shortened by 8 bases and J by 6 bases, with 13 bases between the two germline ends. The CDR3 sequence: CASGREVDEKLFF. CDR3 nucleotide sequence: TGTGCCAGCGGCAGGGAGGTGGATGAAAAACTGTTTTTT.

This chain joins TRBV7-2 and TRBJ2-7, with 9 bases that match TRBD2. This CDR3 contains 15 residues. V lost 4 bases to trimming and J lost 7 bases; unmatched junction nucleotides: 11. Germline-derived CDR1 and CDR2 are SGHTA and FQGNSA. CDR3 protein: CASSSNSGGLAEQYF. CDR3 nucleotide sequence: TGTGCCAGCAGCTCCAACTCGGGCGGACTAGCGGAGCAGTACTTC. The full variable domain, in which reference TRBV7-2 and TRBJ2-7 provide the parts outside the CDR3, is GAGVSQSPSNKVTEKGKDVELRCDPISGHTALYWYRQSLGQGLEFLIYFQGNSAPDKSGLPSDRFSAERTGGSVSTLTIQRTQQEDSAVYLCASSSNSGGLAEQYFGPGTRLTVT.

This chain joins TRBV28 and TRBJ1-1; no clear D gene. The V end was cut by 4 bases, the J end by 5 bases, with 8 bases between. The CDR3 contains 12 residues. CDR1 and CDR2 (germline): MDHEN, SYDVKM. The CDR3 loop is CASSSRPTEAFF. The CDR3 nucleotides read TGTGCCAGCAGTTCCCGTCCTACTGAAGCTTTCTTT.

This chain connects TRBV28 to TRBJ1-5; no clear D gene. The CDR3 consists of 14 residues. Trimming took off 7 bases at V and 0 bases at J, with 10 bases between the two ends. Per the germline V gene, CDR1 is MDHEN and CDR2 is SYDVKM. CDR3: CASIGSNSNQPQHF. DNA of the CDR3: TGTGCCAGCATCGGCAGTAATAGCAATCAGCCCCAGCATTTT.

The chain couples TRBV6-1 to TRBJ2-7, with 10 bases matching TRBD1. The germline V gene encodes CDR1 MNHNS and CDR2 SASEGT. J gave up 2 bases and V 0 bases, and 1 base lay outside the gene matches. The CDR3 extends over 15 amino acids. In nucleotides, the CDR3 is TGTGCCAGCAGTGAAGCGGGACAGGGGCCCTACGAGCAGTACTTC. Its protein is CASSEAGQGPYEQYF.

The J gene is TRBJ1-3, the V gene TRBV6-1, with 7 bases aligning to TRBD1. Trimming cost V 7 bases and J 4 bases; bases outside gene matches: 7. CDR1 is MNHNS, CDR2 SASEGT, per germline. The CDR3 covers 14 residues. For the CDR3, the DNA is TGTGCCAGCATGGAGACAGGGAGAGGAAACACCATATATTTT. As protein: CASMETGRGNTIYF.